This TCR beta chain derives from a study of T-cell memory formation after mild COVID-19 (dated by TCRdb to 2020 to 2023). Background on the whole study: Most TCR sequence clusters were specific to one of the two donors. The cohort was made up of two young adult volunteers, one female and one male, who were previously healthy. In a couple of donors, T-cell clones that expanded and contracted after mild COVID-19 were followed by sequencing TCRalpha and TCRbeta repertoires longitudinally. Summary of the overall study and its limitations: Whether the second-wave clones peaking on day 37 were SARS-CoV-2 specific was not confirmed. The detection of some responding clones in pre-infection memory suggests that pre-existing cross-reactive memory T cells joined the SARS-CoV-2 response. Only a couple of mild cases were covered in the study, and larger cohorts including severe cases with pre-infection samples were considered necessary. Contracting CD4+ clones appeared mostly in the CM and EM memory subsets, whereas CD8+ clones were enriched in EMRA. Clones that contracted from day 15 to 85 showed balanced CD4/CD8 phenotypes, whereas a second wave of clones that expanded from day 15 to 37 leaned towards CD4+.

PBMCs were isolated by Ficoll-Paque density gradient centrifugation. TCRdb lists the instrument as Illumina NovaSeq 6000. TCRalpha and TCRbeta cDNA libraries were built by 5'RACE with constant-segment primers, adding sample barcodes and unique molecular identifiers. RNA was extracted from every sample with Trizol reagent. Libraries were amplified in two PCR steps, with a second sample barcode and Illumina TruSeq adapters added in the second step. The libraries were sequenced on an Illumina NovaSeq using 2 x 150 bp paired-end reads. Per the source publication's procedure: The reads were demultiplexed and collapsed into UMI-guided consensus sequences using migec v1.2.7. Using mixcr v2.1.11, UMI consensuses were aligned to TRA and TRB V and J templates and then assembled into clonotypes. A clonotype was counted as expanded or contracted only if both edgeR and NoisET called the change significant, with noise models trained on biological replicates. For edgeR calls, a false discovery rate-adjusted p below 0.01 and a log2 fold-change threshold of 1 were applied. As an exploratory analysis of dynamics, PCA with hierarchical clustering was applied to max-normalized trajectories of the 1000 most abundant clonotypes. Separately sequenced CD4+ and CD8+ repertoires were used to assign a CD4 or CD8 phenotype to each responding clone. TCRdb redid the processing of the public reads, applying fastp at Q25 and MiXCR, and retained in-frame beta chains. CDR3 protein duplicates are merged, each entry listing the most common genes and DNA. V and J calls and clone size were set by TCRdb, not the authors. The sample contains 15,000 to 20,000 distinct CDR3 sequences, around 25% of them found a single time. 60% of the sample rests with the top ten.

This clonotype was seen at least ten times. The target of this receptor is not known. Base qualities are not at hand, and no much larger clone is one base apart. V loses 11 bases at its end and J loses 1 base; junction bases beyond the gene matches: 16. Including the terminal cysteine and phenylalanine, the CDR3 comprises 17 residues. The retained sequence is limited to the CDR3, 51 bases, with the frame set at the first base. CDR1 and CDR2 were assigned from the germline V gene (reference sequence) as LNHNV and YYDKDF. The rearranged segments are TRBV15 and TRBJ2-3; 9 central nucleotides agree with TRBD1. The sequenced sample consisted of PBMCs or a T cell subset sorted from them (not recorded which). This TCR was sampled from a man aged 18 to 29 who had mild COVID-19 (a few samples of this study predate the infection). The sample titles of this study are shuffled in the database, so cell type and time point are left out; the donor was told from shared clones. At the DNA level, the sequence is TGTGCCGCATCCGGGACAGGGTATCTCAGTGGCACAGATACGCAGTATTTT. This gives the protein CAASGTGYLSGTDTQYF.